Below, 27 T cell receptor beta chains from the same sample are listed, as sequenced in a study of T cell responses to AZD1222 COVID-19 vaccine. Measured with immunoSEQ multiplex PCR; TCRdb has only the in-frame clones, and not every one. This table has around 180,000 clones, 70% to 90% appearing once. The sequenced sample was peripheral blood, obtained on day 0 of AZD1222 vaccination. The receptors derive from an adult in good health.

This sequence joins TRBV21-1 and TRBJ1-1; the table's TRBD1 call for D was not verified on the DNA. TRBV21-1 is labeled a pseudogene. CDR3 length equals 15 residues. The DNA of the CDR3 is TGTGCCAGGGGTCATTGGGACAAAGAAAACACTGAAGCTTTCTTT. This translates into CARGHWDKENTEAFF.

The chain carries TRBV7-9 and TRBJ2-7; TRBD1 aligns across 11 bases. Losses at the gene ends were 1 base for V and 2 bases for J; bases not matched to a gene: 1. The germline V gene encodes CDR1 SEHNR and CDR2 FQNEAQ (reference sequence). There are 15 residues in the CDR3. CDR3 residues: CASSLGTGGTYEQYF. CDR3 sequence (DNA): TGTGCCAGCAGCTTAGGGACAGGGGGCACCTACGAGCAGTACTTC.

The chain carries TRBV6-6 and TRBJ2-2; TRBD2 matches at 8 bases. Unmatched junction bases numbered 6, after V lost 4 bases and J lost 2 bases. The CDR3 covers 16 residues. Germline loops: CDR1 MNHNY, CDR2 SVGAGI (reference sequence). The CDR3 DNA sequence: TGTGCCAGCAGTTCAACAGCGGGGGCAAACACCGGGGAGCTGTTTTTT. Amino acids: CASSSTAGANTGELFF.

This chain joins TRBV3-1 (or the pseudogene TRBV3-2) and TRBJ2-3, with unresolved D. Germline CDR1 and CDR2: LGHDT and YNNKEL (reference sequence). Trimming took 1 base from V and 6 from J, leaving 5 bases between them. The CDR3 totals 12 residues. The CDR3 sequence: CASSQGFDTQYF. In nucleotides, the CDR3 is TGTGCCAGCAGCCAAGGCTTTGATACGCAGTATTTT.

The chain carries TRBV2 and TRBJ1-1; D unclear. Looked up from germline, CDR1 is SNHLY and CDR2 is FYNNEI. There are 11 residues in the CDR3. Trimming stripped 7 bases from V and 7 bases from J, with 10 bases between. The CDR3 spells CASTRAGEAFF. CDR3 DNA sequence: TGTGCCAGCACCCGGGCCGGTGAAGCTTTCTTT.

The chain uses TRBV19 and TRBJ1-2, with D unclear. The CDR3 runs 11 residues. V was shortened by 5 bases and J by 9 bases, with 10 bases between the two germline ends. Germline CDR1 and CDR2: LNHDA and SQIVND (reference sequence). CDR3 nucleotides: TGTGCCAGTAGTGCGGGCCGTCGCTACACCTTC. It encodes CASSAGRRYTF.

The J gene is TRBJ2-5, the V gene TRBV9; D gene unclear. The germline V gene encodes CDR1 SGDLS and CDR2 YYNGEE. The CDR3 has 18 residues. Trimming took off 3 bases at V and 2 bases at J, with 23 bases between the two ends. The CDR3 loop is CASSGASPGQNTQETQYF. CDR3 in DNA: TGTGCCAGCAGCGGAGCGAGCCCTGGGCAAAATACTCAAGAGACCCAGTACTTC.

This clone was seen more than once but under ten times. J is TRBJ1-6 and V is TRBV5-4; no reliable D call. The germline V gene encodes CDR1 SGHNT and CDR2 YYREEE (reference sequence). The length of the CDR3 is 15 residues. The ends were cut back, 0 bases at V and 8 bases at J, with 12 bases in the middle. CDR3 sequence reads: CASSLAGVKDSPLHF. DNA for the CDR3: TGTGCCAGCAGCTTGGCTGGGGTCAAGGATTCACCCCTCCACTTT.

This clone was seen just once. The genes are TRBV7-6 and TRBJ2-5; weak D call: TRBD1 (5 bases). This CDR3 region has 13 residues. The germline CDR1 and CDR2 sequences are SGHVS and FNYEAQ. Trimming took 1 base from V and 5 from J, leaving 8 bases between them. CDR3 loop: CASSLDWGETQYF. The CDR3 DNA is TGTGCCAGCAGCTTAGATTGGGGCGAGACCCAGTACTTC. Using reference TRBV7-6 and TRBJ2-5 for the parts outside the CDR3, the full variable domain is GAGVSQSPRYKVTKRGQDVALRCDPISGHVSLYWYRQALGQGPEFLTYFNYEAQQDKSGLPNDRFSAERPEGSISTLTIQRTEQRDSAMYRCASSLDWGETQYFGPGTRLLVL.

The chain's CDR3 is CASSLRGGELVNEQFF. DNA of the CDR3: TGTGCCAGCAGCCTTCGGGGCGGGGAGCTCGTCAATGAGCAGTTCTTC. The V gene is TRBV9, the J gene TRBJ2-1; perhaps TRBD2 as D (6 bases). This CDR3 spans 16 amino acids. Germline loops: CDR1 SGDLS, CDR2 YYNGEE. V shed 4 bases and J shed 6 bases, with 20 bases lying between them.

The chain links TRBV5-1 to TRBJ1-1; 8 bases fit TRBD1. Germline trimming cut 3 bases from V and 11 bases from J; bases unmatched to any gene: 6. The CDR3 spans 12 residues. Per germline, CDR1 SGHRS and CDR2 YFSETQ. CDR3 in DNA: TGCGCCAGCAGCTCCGGGACAGGCCAGGCTTTCTTT. Its protein product is CASSSGTGQAFF.

The V gene is TRBV4-1, the J gene TRBJ1-5, with a possible D match to TRBD1 (5 bases). The CDR3 contains 17 residues. Germline CDR1 and CDR2: MGHRA and YSYEKL. V gave up 3 bases and J gave up 2 bases, with 17 bases separating them. CDR3 DNA sequence: TGCGCCAGCAGCCAGGCTCCTGGGGGACCCGGCAATCAGCCCCAGCATTTT. Its translation: CASSQAPGGPGNQPQHF.

The rearrangement joins TRBV5-4 to TRBJ2-3, with 14 bases lining up with TRBD2. V trimming: 4 bases; J trimming: 5 bases; junction bases outside the gene matches: 9. This CDR3 region has 17 residues. Germline loops: CDR1 SGHNT, CDR2 YYREEE (reference sequence). The CDR3 region is CASSLTSGGGPKDTQYF. The CDR3 DNA sequence: TGTGCCAGCAGCCTGACTAGCGGGGGGGGACCGAAAGATACGCAGTATTTT.

This clone has just one count. The chain is built from TRBV27 and TRBJ2-4; no definite D call. V lost 8 bases, J lost 8 bases, and 19 bases lay in between. This CDR3 region has 14 residues. The germline V gene encodes CDR1 MNHEY and CDR2 SMNVEV (reference sequence). CDR3 loop: CASSKIGPRDIQYF. CDR3 nucleotides: TGTGCCAGCTCCAAGATAGGGCCAAGGGACATTCAGTACTTC.

V and J are TRBV30 and TRBJ1-5; D is perhaps TRBD1 (5 bases). CDR1 GTSNPN and CDR2 SVGIG come from the germline V gene (reference sequence). Trimming left V 2 bases short and J 4 bases short, with 9 bases between. The CDR3 is made up of 13 amino acids. Here the CDR3 DNA reads TGTGCCTGGAGTAAAGGGGAGAATCAGCCCCAGCATTTT. Protein product: CAWSKGENQPQHF.

The CDR3 bases are TGCAGTGCTAGTCTGGCGCAGGGGCTCAGATACACTGAAGCTTTCTTT. It codes for CSASLAQGLRYTEAFF. The V call is TRBV20-1, the J call TRBJ1-1, with a possible D match to TRBD1 (6 bases). Trimming pared 3 bases from V and 3 bases from J, leaving 20 bases between. Germline CDR1 is DFQATT and CDR2 is SNEGSKA (reference sequence). The CDR3 is 16 amino acids.

The table lists this clone with a few counts. The chain is built from TRBV6-6 and TRBJ1-6, with D possibly matching TRBD1 (6 bases). The CDR3 extends over 15 amino acids. Trimming shortened V by 5 bases and J by 1 base, and 9 bases separated the two germline ends. Germline V gene lookup returns CDR1 MNHNY and CDR2 SVGAGI (reference sequence). The CDR3 loop is CASSRGGSYNSPLHF. CDR3 sequence (DNA): TGTGCCAGCAGTAGAGGGGGATCCTATAATTCACCCCTCCACTTT.

The chain couples TRBV6-5 to TRBJ1-1; D is uncertain. The length of the CDR3 is 13 residues. V was shortened by 5 bases and J by 0 bases, with 7 bases between the two germline ends. CDR1 is MNHEY, CDR2 SVGAGI, per germline. The CDR3, as DNA: TGTGCCAGCAGTATGAACATGAACACTGAAGCTTTCTTT. Residues: CASSMNMNTEAFF.

This chain connects TRBV18 to TRBJ1-2, with TRBD1 matching 10 bases. The V segment lost 3 bases and the J segment 9 bases; nucleotides outside the gene matches: 4. CDR1 and CDR2 (germline): KGHSH, LQKENI. The CDR3 extends over 13 amino acids. CDR3 protein: CASSPGQGYSYTF. The CDR3 DNA reads as TGTGCCAGCTCACCGGGACAGGGGTATAGCTACACCTTC.

This chain joins TRBV18 and TRBJ1-5, with D possibly being TRBD1 (6 bases). CDR3 length: 14 residues. V gave up 6 bases and J gave up 3 bases, with 12 bases separating them. Germline V CDR1 and CDR2: KGHSH, LQKENI. CDR3 loop: CASSSRQDNQPQHF. CDR3 nucleotides: TGTGCCAGCTCCTCCAGACAGGACAATCAGCCCCAGCATTTT.

V and J are TRBV27 and TRBJ1-6; D unclear. Germline lookup yields CDR1 MNHEY and CDR2 SMNVEV (reference sequence). This CDR3 is built from 14 residues. V lost 6 bases and J 8 bases, leaving 14 bases between the germline ends. The CDR3 DNA sequence: TGTGCCAGCAGGCCGGGGTCCTGGGATTCACCCCTCCACTTT. Translation gives CASRPGSWDSPLHF.

V gene TRBV7-6 combines with J gene TRBJ1-3, with D possibly matching TRBD1 (5 bases). V lost 5 bases and J lost 7, with 18 bases in between. The germline V gene encodes CDR1 SGHVS and CDR2 FNYEAQ. CDR3 size: 15 residues. The CDR3 nucleotides read TGTGCCAGCAGCGTAGGGGTTTCTCGTGGGAACACCATATATTTT. The encoded protein is CASSVGVSRGNTIYF.

The rearrangement joins TRBV5-4 to TRBJ2-7, with a weak D call TRBD2 (7 bases). This CDR3 spans 15 amino acids. Trimming stripped 1 base from V and 4 bases from J, with 15 bases between. Germline V gene sequence: CDR1 SGHNT, CDR2 YYREEE (reference sequence). CDR3 sequence: CASSLRGGETYEQYF. The CDR3 region has the DNA TGTGCCAGCAGCTTGAGGGGGGGTGAGACTTACGAGCAGTACTTC.

J is TRBJ2-5 and V is TRBV7-2; no definite D call. The CDR3 extends over 14 amino acids. Between the trimmed V and J ends, which lost 2 bases and 2 bases, there was a span of 9 bases. Germline-derived CDR1 and CDR2 are SGHTA and FQGNSA. CDR3 loop: CASSLSTVQETQYF. Written as DNA, the CDR3 is TGTGCCAGCAGCTTATCTACAGTACAAGAGACCCAGTACTTC.

The rearrangement uses TRBV30 and TRBJ1-2, with a weak D call TRBD1 (6 bases). Germline V gives CDR1 GTSNPN, CDR2 SVGIG (reference sequence). This CDR3 has 14 residues. V lost 1 base and J lost 8, with 17 bases in between. The DNA of the CDR3 is TGTGCCTGGAGTGCGATGGTAAGGGGGAACGGCTACACCTTC. Translated: CAWSAMVRGNGYTF.

The chain couples TRBV6-5 to TRBJ1-1; D ambiguous. The germline V and J ends were trimmed by 8 bases and 1 base, with 8 bases remaining between them. Germline V gene lookup returns CDR1 MNHEY and CDR2 SVGAGI. CDR3 length: 12 residues. CDR3 DNA sequence: TGTGCCAGCGGCCACACGAACACTGAAGCTTTCTTT. Translating it yields CASGHTNTEAFF.

This chain connects TRBV7-6 to TRBJ2-2; D might be TRBD1 (5 bases). CDR1 is SGHVS, CDR2 FNYEAQ, per germline. Trimming left V 4 bases short and J 7 bases short, with 16 bases between. The CDR3 is 15 amino acids. The CDR3 loop reads CASSSDPIQGGELFF. The DNA of the CDR3 is TGTGCCAGCAGCTCAGACCCTATCCAGGGCGGGGAGCTGTTTTTT.